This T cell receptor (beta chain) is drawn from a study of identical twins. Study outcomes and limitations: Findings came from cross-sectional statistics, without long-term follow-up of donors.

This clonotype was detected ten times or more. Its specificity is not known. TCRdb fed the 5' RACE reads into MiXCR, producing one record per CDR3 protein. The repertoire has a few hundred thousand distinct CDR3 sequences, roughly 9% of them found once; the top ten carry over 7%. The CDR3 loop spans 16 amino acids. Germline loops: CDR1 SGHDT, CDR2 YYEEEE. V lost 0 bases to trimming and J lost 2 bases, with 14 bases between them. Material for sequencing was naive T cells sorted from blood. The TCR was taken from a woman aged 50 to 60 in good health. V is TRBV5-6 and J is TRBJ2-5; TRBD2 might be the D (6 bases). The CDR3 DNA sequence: TGTGCCAGCAGCTTGGACCCGGGACTCCAGCAAGAGACCCAGTACTTC. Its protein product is CASSLDPGLQQETQYF.